The clone carrying this TCR beta chain was seen just once. The antigen is undetermined. This sample is drawn from a study of cytomegalovirus exposure and HLA in healthy donors. On the study more broadly: From donors who were HLA-typed, an early data release held 75 million to 85 million unique TCRs.

V shed 5 bases, J shed 2 bases, and the junction held 5 bases outside the gene matches. The V gene's germline CDR1 is MNHNY and CDR2 SVGAGI (reference sequence). The CDR3 covers 14 residues. The PCR contained 60 Vbeta and 13 Jbeta primers. Profiling relied on immunoSEQ multiplex PCR, and the TCRdb table lists in-frame clones only, not all of them. The sample contains 100,000 to 150,000 clones, more than 60% of which appear only once. Regarding the study as a whole: Common viral pathogens seemed, in a later analysis, to connect with several of the most significant clusters. Earlier analysis found most TCR beta V segments productive about 87% or about 30% of the time.

The sequenced material came from PBMCs. The chain recombines TRBV6-6 with TRBJ1-1, with 7 bases matching TRBD1. The clonotype comes from a woman in her forties in good health and CMV-seropositive. The CDR3 DNA is TGTGCCAGCAGTCCGACAGGGATTAACACTGAAGCTTTCTTT. Translated: CASSPTGINTEAFF.